The 22 T cell receptor beta chains listed next were all sequenced from one sample in a study of beta chain features in type 1 diabetes. cDNA synthesis used the whole RNA isolate, giving expressed TCRB sequences. Data came from immunoSEQ multiplex PCR; TCRdb stores just in-frame clones and leaves some out. This table holds about 620,000 clones, about 14% found once. Input material: naive CD4+ T cells from blood. All receptors derive from a man younger than 30 in good health.

This chain joins TRBV18 and TRBJ1-4; 9 bases map to TRBD1. The CDR3 length is 14 residues. The V gene end was trimmed by 3 bases and the J gene end by 5 bases; junction bases not matched to a gene: 1. Per the germline V gene, CDR1 is KGHSH and CDR2 is LQKENI. The CDR3 loop is CASSPGQGNEKLFF. CDR3 nucleotide sequence: TGTGCCAGCTCACCCGGACAGGGGAATGAAAAACTGTTTTTT.

This clone turned up a few times. The genes are TRBV19 and TRBJ2-5; 8 positions agree with TRBD1. The J call may be incorrect, as the DNA end agrees better with TRBJ2-7. Germline CDR1 and CDR2: LNHDA and SQIVND (reference sequence). The CDR3 spans 15 residues. In nucleotides, the CDR3 is TGTGCCAGTAGTATGAGAGGACAGGGTCGGAACGAGCAGTACTTC. Residues: CASSMRGQGRNEQYF.

The chain is built from TRBV7-8 and TRBJ2-4; 7 bases are shared with TRBD1. From germline, CDR1 is SGHVS and CDR2 FQNEAQ. The CDR3 has 17 amino acids. Trimming removed 1 base from V and 7 bases from J; junction bases left unmatched: 13. The CDR3 region has the DNA TGTGCCAGCAGCTTAGGACAGGGCCTTCCCCAGTGGAACATTCAGTACTTC. It codes for CASSLGQGLPQWNIQYF.

The rearrangement links TRBV6-5 to TRBJ1-2; D remains ambiguous. V shed 8 bases and J shed 4 bases, with 11 bases lying between them. The V gene's germline CDR1 is MNHEY and CDR2 SVGAGI. This CDR3 is 12 amino acids long. The CDR3 sequence is CASSGNSYGYTF. CDR3 nucleotide sequence: TGTGCCAGCTCGGGGAACAGCTATGGCTACACCTTC.

The gene calls are TRBV25-1 and TRBJ2-7, with a weak D call TRBD1 (6 bases). This CDR3 spans 12 amino acids. Germline lookup yields CDR1 MGHDK and CDR2 SYGVNS. The germline V and J ends were trimmed by 6 bases and 1 base, with 7 bases remaining between them. CDR3 amino acids: CASRDRSYEQYF. The CDR3 DNA reads TGTGCCAGCAGAGACAGGTCCTACGAGCAGTACTTC.

This clone was counted between two and nine times. J is TRBJ1-1 and V is TRBV28; tentatively, D is TRBD1 (5 bases). The germline V gene has CDR1 MDHEN and CDR2 SYDVKM. The CDR3 contains 12 residues. Trimming pared 5 bases from V and 10 bases from J, leaving 14 bases between. As DNA, the CDR3 is TGTGCCAGCAGTGCAGACAGACTGGCAGCTTTCTTT. Amino acid sequence: CASSADRLAAFF.

This clone has more than one count but fewer than ten. The gene calls are TRBV25-1 and TRBJ2-6; D unresolved. The V gene's germline CDR1 is MGHDK and CDR2 SYGVNS. The V and J ends lost 6 bases and 1 base respectively, with 16 bases between them. The CDR3 spans 17 residues. CDR3 sequence reads: CASSSFRRRSGANVLTF. The CDR3 bases are TGTGCCAGCAGCTCTTTTCGTCGGAGATCTGGGGCCAACGTCCTGACTTTC. The variable domain in full, completed from reference TRBV25-1 and TRBJ2-6, reads EADIYQTPRYLVIGTGKKITLECSQTMGHDKMYWYQQDPGMELHLIHYSYGVNSTEKGDLSSESTVSRIRTEHFPLTLESARPSHTSQYLCASSSFRRRSGANVLTFGAGSRLTVL.

This clone was observed a few times. The CDR3: CASSLGPSGTVRTDTQYF. The CDR3 DNA reads as TGTGCCAGCAGCTTAGGGCCCTCCGGGACAGTTCGCACAGATACGCAGTATTTT. The chain links TRBV7-9 to TRBJ2-3; 7 nucleotides line up with TRBD1. This CDR3 is built from 18 residues. J gave up 1 base and V 1 base, and 11 bases lay outside the gene matches. In germline, CDR1 is SEHNR, CDR2 FQNEAQ (reference sequence).

This clone was seen a handful of times. This chain uses TRBV7-2 with TRBJ2-1; D possibly matches TRBD1 or TRBD2 (5 bases each). CDR1 is SGHTA and CDR2 is FQGNSA in the germline V gene. V dropped 3 bases and J dropped 9 bases, with 12 bases sitting between them. The CDR3 consists of 13 residues. The CDR3 DNA reads TGTGCCAGCAGCTTTGGGGGAGAGGGTGAGCAGTTCTTC. Translation gives CASSFGGEGEQFF.

This clone was observed a handful of times. The chain has TRBV29-1 and TRBJ1-4; TRBD1 might be the D (5 bases). Germline CDR1 SQVTM, CDR2 ANQGSEA. The CDR3 runs to 14 residues. Trimming took 4 bases from V and 9 from J, leaving 18 bases between them. CDR3 sequence reads: CSVVQPQGSQKLFF. In DNA, the CDR3 is TGCAGCGTTGTACAACCGCAGGGTTCGCAAAAACTGTTTTTT.

V is TRBV11-3 and J is TRBJ2-1; D might be TRBD1 or TRBD2, each matching 5 bases. Trimming cost V 4 bases and J 2 bases, with 15 bases left between them. CDR1 and CDR2 (germline): SGHNT, YENEEA. This CDR3 has 16 residues. In DNA form, the CDR3 reads TGTGCCAGCAGCTCCTGGGACCAACGGACCTACAATGAGCAGTTCTTC. It codes for CASSSWDQRTYNEQFF. The full variable domain, in which reference TRBV11-3 and TRBJ2-1 provide the parts outside the CDR3, is EAGVVQSPRYKIIEKKQPVAFWCNPISGHNTLYWYLQNLGQGPELLIRYENEEAVDDSQLPKDRFSAERLKGVDSTLKIQPAELGDSAVYLCASSSWDQRTYNEQFFGPGTRLTVL.

This clone showed up just a few times. This CDR3 is also generated by other DNA sequences in the sample. The rearrangement links TRBV28 to TRBJ1-1, with no clear D. The CDR3 has 12 residues. In germline, CDR1 is MDHEN, CDR2 SYDVKM. Trimming cost V 2 bases and J 3 bases, with 4 bases left between them. The CDR3 loop reads CASSLGYTEAFF. As DNA, the CDR3 is TGTGCCAGCAGTTTAGGGTACACTGAAGCTTTCTTT.

The chain's CDR3 is CASSLGGRKNTEAFF. DNA for the CDR3: TGTGCCAGCAGCTTAGGAGGCCGCAAAAACACTGAAGCTTTCTTT. V usage is TRBV7-9 and J usage is TRBJ1-1; no reliable D call. Germline CDR1 SEHNR, CDR2 FQNEAQ (reference sequence). This CDR3 is built from 15 residues. The V and J ends lost 1 base and 2 bases respectively, with 11 bases between them.

This clone was seen more than once but under ten times. The chain carries TRBV9 and TRBJ2-5, with 11 bases aligning to TRBD2. Losses at the gene ends were 7 bases for V and 5 bases for J; bases not matched to a gene: 7. Germline lookup yields CDR1 SGDLS and CDR2 YYNGEE. The CDR3 sequence is 14 residues long. The CDR3: CASSLSGGAETQYF. CDR3 bases: TGTGCCAGCTCACTTAGCGGGGGGGCTGAGACCCAGTACTTC.

This clone was detected a few times. V usage is TRBV2 and J usage is TRBJ2-4, with TRBD1 matching 7 bases. After removal of 6 bases from V and 0 bases from J, the junction contained 5 bases not matched to a gene. The CDR3 covers 15 residues. Looked up from germline, CDR1 is SNHLY and CDR2 is FYNNEI. CDR3 residues: CASRIRGIAKNIQYF. CDR3 bases: TGTGCCAGCAGGATCAGGGGGATAGCCAAAAACATTCAGTACTTC.

This sequence joins TRBV18 and TRBJ1-2; 7 bases fit TRBD1. The V segment lost 6 bases and the J segment 2 bases; nucleotides outside the gene matches: 9. The CDR3 totals 15 residues. Germline V lookup: CDR1 KGHSH, CDR2 LQKENI. In nucleotides, the CDR3 is TGTGCCAGCTCTCTGACAGGACAGGAAAACTATGGCTACACCTTC. Residues: CASSLTGQENYGYTF.

The V and J genes are TRBV11-2 and TRBJ2-2; TRBD1 might be the D (5 bases). Germline V lookup: CDR1 SGHAT, CDR2 FQNNGV. The CDR3 length is 18 residues. The V end was cut by 2 bases, the J end by 2 bases, with 18 bases between. CDR3: CASSLRAQLRGNTGELFF. In DNA, the CDR3 is TGTGCCAGCAGCTTAAGGGCACAGTTAAGGGGAAACACCGGGGAGCTGTTTTTT.

This clone has just a few counts. DNA of the CDR3: TGTGCCAGCACCTCAGGGGATACGCAGTATTTT. Protein product: CASTSGDTQYF. The V and J genes are TRBV7-3 and TRBJ2-3; D is possibly TRBD1 (5 bases). Per the germline V gene, CDR1 is SGHTA and CDR2 is FQGTGA. The CDR3 is 11 amino acids. The germline V and J ends were trimmed by 7 bases and 6 bases, with 8 bases remaining between them.

The chain recombines TRBV6-1 with TRBJ2-3, with 10 bases aligning to TRBD1. Losses at the gene ends were 5 bases for V and 6 bases for J; bases not matched to a gene: 2. This CDR3 spans 13 amino acids. CDR1 and CDR2 from the germline V gene are MNHNS and SASEGT. Written as DNA, the CDR3 is TGTGCCAGCAGTTGGACAGGGGGGGATACGCAGTATTTT. Amino acids: CASSWTGGDTQYF.

The table lists this clone with a few counts. The V gene is TRBV6-5, the J gene TRBJ1-5, with D uncertain. CDR3 length equals 13 residues. The germline CDR1 and CDR2 sequences are MNHEY and SVGAGI. The V and J ends lost 5 bases and 9 bases respectively, with 14 bases between them. CDR3 sequence reads: CASSLDRARPQHF. The CDR3 bases are TGTGCCAGCAGTCTGGACCGTGCTAGGCCCCAGCATTTT.

This chain uses TRBV10-3 with TRBJ2-7; 9 bases line up with TRBD1. The junction had 3 bases not matched to a gene; V was cut back by 0 bases and J by 3 bases. This CDR3 region has 15 residues. In germline, CDR1 is ENHRY, CDR2 SYGVKD. The CDR3 DNA sequence: TGTGCCATCAGTGAGTCGGGACAGGGTCTCTACGAGCAGTACTTC. Its translation is CAISESGQGLYEQYF.

A few counts support this clone. The CDR3 reads CASSFFWNEQFF. DNA for the CDR3: TGTGCCAGCAGCTTCTTCTGGAATGAGCAGTTCTTC. The chain couples TRBV14 to TRBJ2-1; D gene ambiguous. Germline-derived CDR1 and CDR2 are SGHDN and FVKESK. This CDR3 comprises 12 residues. Trimming took 5 bases from V and 7 from J, leaving 9 bases between them.